The present entry profiles one TCR beta chain with its context. Its specific antigen is unknown. One base away there is no much larger clone; base qualities are not given. The library was produced with the immunoSEQ multiplex PCR assay. The table comes from immuneACCESS by way of TCRdb, which keeps in-frame sequences with V and J called. Part of the clones is missing from these tables; in studies checked, under half for an unresolved V gene and the rest for unknown reasons. The sample table holds about 410,000 clones, of which about nine tenths were seen once. Jointly, the top ten make up about 6.3% of the sample. The V end gives up 4 bases and the J end 0 bases, leaving 2 bases in the junction not matched to a gene. Including cysteine and phenylalanine, the CDR3 has 14 amino acids. Solely the CDR3 DNA is kept, with 42 bases framed from the first base. CDR1 SGHTS and CDR2 YDEGEE are derived from the germline V gene.

The record originates from a study of control samples from healthy donors and cancer patients (dated by TCRdb to 2018 to 2021). The sequencing sample was made of PBMCs. The sequence was obtained from a man in his forties with head and neck cancer. The V gene is TRBV5-8 and the J gene is TRBJ2-7; 9 bases in between match TRBD2. This receptor has the CDR3 CASSAGGSSYEQYF. DNA sequence: TGTGCCAGCAGCGCGGGGGGGAGCTCCTACGAGCAGTACTTC.